A single sample gave rise to the 7 T cell receptor beta chains below, sequenced in a study of breast tumors, draining lymph nodes, adjacent tissues. TCRdb re-called the multiplex PCR reads with MiXCR, one entry per CDR3 protein. In the table there are over 60,000 distinct CDR3 sequences, approximately 45% of which are singletons. The sample comprised breast tumor tissue. The source is a female donor with breast cancer. Some clones in this sample may be carry-over from other donors' samples.

The rearrangement joins TRBV9 to TRBJ1-4; 8 nucleotides align to TRBD1. V trimming: 4 bases; J trimming: 8 bases; junction bases outside the gene matches: 7. This CDR3 is 14 amino acids long. The germline V gene encodes CDR1 SGDLS and CDR2 YYNGEE. In DNA, the CDR3 is TGTGCCAGCAGCTTCGGACAGGGCGGGGAAAAACTGTTTTTT. Protein product: CASSFGQGGEKLFF.

Points on this clonotype: The CDR3 ends on some other residue instead of the conserved phenylalanine or tryptophan, so this is likely a read error. The chain uses TRBV7-2 and TRBJ2-5; TRBD2 matches 9 bases. The CDR3 has 14 amino acids. Trimming took 4 bases from V and 3 from J; bases not matched to a gene: 3. Germline CDR1 and CDR2: SGHTA and FQGNSA. CDR3 nucleotides: TGTGCCAGCAGCTCGCTAGCGGGGAAAGAGACCCAGTACCTC. Its translation is CASSSLAGKETQYL.

As to this clonotype: The junction differs from germline at one of its ends, possibly a read error. The chain links TRBV29-1 to TRBJ2-7; D gene ambiguous. The germline V gene encodes CDR1 SQVTM and CDR2 ANQGSEA. This CDR3 region has 14 residues. The CDR3 sequence: CSVEGLGGIYERYF. The DNA of the CDR3 is TGCAGCGTTGAAGGCCTGGGTGGCATCTACGAGCGGTACTTC.

The CDR3, as DNA: TGTGCCAGCAGTTACAGGGGGCTTTCGGCTAATGAGCAGTTCTTC. Its protein is CASSYRGLSANEQFF. This rearrangement joins TRBV6-6 to TRBJ2-1; TRBD1 matches at 7 bases. The CDR3 extends over 15 amino acids. V shed 2 bases and J 7 bases; nucleotides not matched to a gene: 8. Germline loops: CDR1 MNHNY, CDR2 SVGAGI (reference sequence).

In this sample, this clonotype turned up many times. This may come from a read error, since a much larger clone is one base off. The chain recombines TRBV6-6 with TRBJ1-6; maybe TRBD1 (5 bases). The V end was cut by 5 bases, the J end by 9 bases, with 17 bases between. Germline V gene data show CDR1 as MNHNY and CDR2 as SVGAGI (reference sequence). The CDR3 covers 15 residues. The CDR3 is CASSPHGTLGSPLHF. The DNA of the CDR3 is TGTGCCAGCAGTCCCCACGGGACCCTAGGTTCACCCCTCCACTTT.

Notes on this clonotype: The DNA is left out, because the CDR3 cannot be placed on it with certainty; the CDR3 is given as TCRdb lists it. The chain combines TRBV11-2 with TRBJ2-1. With termini counted, the CDR3 has 21 amino acids. Germline CDR1 SGHAT, CDR2 FQNNGV. This chain's CDR3 is CASSFYICRQVTASSYNEQFF.

The chain joins TRBV20-1 to TRBJ2-5, with D perhaps assigned TRBD1 or TRBD2 (6 bases each). Per the germline V gene, CDR1 is DFQATT and CDR2 is SNEGSKA (reference sequence). This CDR3 comprises 10 residues. The CDR3 nucleotides are TGCAGAGCAAGGGGGGCTACCCAGTACTTC. Amino acid sequence: CRARGATQYF.